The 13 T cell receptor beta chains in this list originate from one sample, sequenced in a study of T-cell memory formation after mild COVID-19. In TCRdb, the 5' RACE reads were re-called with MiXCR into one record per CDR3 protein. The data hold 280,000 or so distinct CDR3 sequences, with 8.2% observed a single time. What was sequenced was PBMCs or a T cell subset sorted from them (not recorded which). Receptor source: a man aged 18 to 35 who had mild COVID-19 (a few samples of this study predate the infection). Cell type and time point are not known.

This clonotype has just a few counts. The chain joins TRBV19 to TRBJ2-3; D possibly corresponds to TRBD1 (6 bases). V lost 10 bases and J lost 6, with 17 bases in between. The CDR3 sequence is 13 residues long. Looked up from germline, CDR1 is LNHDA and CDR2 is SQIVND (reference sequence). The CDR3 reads CATRGRGSDTQYF. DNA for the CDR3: TGTGCCACCCGAGGAAGGGGGTCGGATACGCAGTATTTT.

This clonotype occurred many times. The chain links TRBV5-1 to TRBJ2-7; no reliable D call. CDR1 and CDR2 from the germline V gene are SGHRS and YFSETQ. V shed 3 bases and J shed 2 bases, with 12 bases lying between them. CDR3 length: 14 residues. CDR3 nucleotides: TGCGCCAGCAGCTATGACACCCGAACCTACGAGCAGTACGTC. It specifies CASSYDTRTYEQYV.

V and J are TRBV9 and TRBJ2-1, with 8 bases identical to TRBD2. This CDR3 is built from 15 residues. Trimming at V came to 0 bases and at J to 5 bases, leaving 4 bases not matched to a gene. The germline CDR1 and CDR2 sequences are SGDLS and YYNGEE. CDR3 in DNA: TGTGCCAGCAGCGTAGAGGCGGGGGGAGACAATGAGCAGTTCTTC. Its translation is CASSVEAGGDNEQFF.

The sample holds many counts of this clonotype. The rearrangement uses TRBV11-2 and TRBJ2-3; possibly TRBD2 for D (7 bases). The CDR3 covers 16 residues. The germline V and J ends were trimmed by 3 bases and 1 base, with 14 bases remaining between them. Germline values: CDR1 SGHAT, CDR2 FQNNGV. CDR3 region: CASSLGGAPGTDTQYF. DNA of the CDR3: TGTGCCAGCAGCTTGGGGGGGGCTCCCGGCACAGATACGCAGTATTTT.

The CDR3 loop is CASTDARQGGETQYF. For the CDR3, the DNA is TGTGCCAGCACCGACGCTCGACAGGGCGGGGAGACCCAGTACTTC. The chain carries TRBV12-3 or TRBV12-4 and TRBJ2-5, with 7 bases matching TRBD1. The CDR3 runs 15 residues. The V and J ends lost 7 bases and 5 bases, in that order; junction bases with no gene match: 13.

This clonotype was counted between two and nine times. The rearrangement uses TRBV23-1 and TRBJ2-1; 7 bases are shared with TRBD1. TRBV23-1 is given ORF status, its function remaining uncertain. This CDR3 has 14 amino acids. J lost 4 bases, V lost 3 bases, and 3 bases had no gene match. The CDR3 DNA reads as TGCGCCAGCAGTCATGAACAGGGGTACAATGAGCAGTTCTTC. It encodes CASSHEQGYNEQFF.

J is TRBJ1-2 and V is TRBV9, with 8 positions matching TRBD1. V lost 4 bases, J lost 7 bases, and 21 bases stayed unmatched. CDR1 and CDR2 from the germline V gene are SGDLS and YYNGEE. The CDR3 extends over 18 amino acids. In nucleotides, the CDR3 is TGTGCCAGCAGCATCCAAGGGGGACAGGCGGCCGCTAGAAGTGGCTACACCTTC. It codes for CASSIQGGQAAARSGYTF.

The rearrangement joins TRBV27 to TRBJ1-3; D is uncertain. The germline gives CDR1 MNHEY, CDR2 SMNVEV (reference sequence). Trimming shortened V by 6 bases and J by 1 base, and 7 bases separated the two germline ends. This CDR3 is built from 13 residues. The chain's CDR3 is CASRLSSGNTIYF. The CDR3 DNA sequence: TGTGCCAGCAGGTTAAGTTCTGGAAACACCATATATTTT.

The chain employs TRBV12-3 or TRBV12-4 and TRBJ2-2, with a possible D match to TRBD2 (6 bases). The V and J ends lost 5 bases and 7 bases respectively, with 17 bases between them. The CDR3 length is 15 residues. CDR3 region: CASSHLGGGDGELFF. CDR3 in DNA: TGTGCCAGCAGTCACCTGGGTGGAGGGGACGGGGAGCTGTTTTTT.

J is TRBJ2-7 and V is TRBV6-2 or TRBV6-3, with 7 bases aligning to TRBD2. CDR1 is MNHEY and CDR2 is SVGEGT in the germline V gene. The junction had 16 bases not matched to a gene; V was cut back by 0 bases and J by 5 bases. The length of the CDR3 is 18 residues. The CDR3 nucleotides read TGTGCCAGCAGTTACTCGAAATATGAAGCTAGGACTAGTGACGAGCAGTACTTC. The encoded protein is CASSYSKYEARTSDEQYF.

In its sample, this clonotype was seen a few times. As DNA, the CDR3 is TGTGCCAGCAGTTTCGAGGGACAGGGGCTTGGGGGCTACACCTTC. This translates into CASSFEGQGLGGYTF. V is TRBV12-3 or TRBV12-4 and J is TRBJ1-2; TRBD1 agrees at 10 bases. V shed 3 bases and J 8 bases; nucleotides not matched to a gene: 9. The CDR3 is made up of 15 amino acids.

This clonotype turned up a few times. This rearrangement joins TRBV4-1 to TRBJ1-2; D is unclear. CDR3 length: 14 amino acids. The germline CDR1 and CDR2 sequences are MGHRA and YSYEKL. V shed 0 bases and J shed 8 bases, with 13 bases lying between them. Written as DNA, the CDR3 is TGCGCCAGCAGCCAAGATGGAGGGTTGCGAGGCTACACCTTC. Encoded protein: CASSQDGGLRGYTF.

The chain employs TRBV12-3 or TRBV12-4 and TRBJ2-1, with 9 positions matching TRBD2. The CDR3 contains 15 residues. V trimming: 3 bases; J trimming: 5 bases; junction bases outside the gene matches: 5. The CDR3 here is CASSFSAGGHNEQFF. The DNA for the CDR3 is TGTGCCAGCAGTTTTTCGGCGGGGGGGCACAATGAGCAGTTCTTC.